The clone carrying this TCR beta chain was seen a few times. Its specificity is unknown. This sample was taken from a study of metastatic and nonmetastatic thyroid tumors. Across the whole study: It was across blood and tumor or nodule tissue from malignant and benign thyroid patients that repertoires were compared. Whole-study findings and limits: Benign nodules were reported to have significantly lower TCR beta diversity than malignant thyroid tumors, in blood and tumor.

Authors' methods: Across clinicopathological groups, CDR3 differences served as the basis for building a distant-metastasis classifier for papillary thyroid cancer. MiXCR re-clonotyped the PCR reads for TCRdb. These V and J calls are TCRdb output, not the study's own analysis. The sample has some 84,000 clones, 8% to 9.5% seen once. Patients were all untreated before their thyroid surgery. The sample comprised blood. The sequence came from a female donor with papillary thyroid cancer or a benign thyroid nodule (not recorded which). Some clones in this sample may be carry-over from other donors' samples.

CDR3 loop: CSVLGTSSYEQYF. The CDR3 coding sequence is TGCAGCGTTTTGGGGACAAGTTCGTACGAGCAGTACTTC. The rearrangement links TRBV29-1 to TRBJ2-7; possibly TRBD1 for D (6 bases). The germline CDR1 and CDR2 sequences are SQVTM and ANQGSEA. There are 13 residues in the CDR3. V shed 5 bases and J shed 4 bases, with 15 bases lying between them.